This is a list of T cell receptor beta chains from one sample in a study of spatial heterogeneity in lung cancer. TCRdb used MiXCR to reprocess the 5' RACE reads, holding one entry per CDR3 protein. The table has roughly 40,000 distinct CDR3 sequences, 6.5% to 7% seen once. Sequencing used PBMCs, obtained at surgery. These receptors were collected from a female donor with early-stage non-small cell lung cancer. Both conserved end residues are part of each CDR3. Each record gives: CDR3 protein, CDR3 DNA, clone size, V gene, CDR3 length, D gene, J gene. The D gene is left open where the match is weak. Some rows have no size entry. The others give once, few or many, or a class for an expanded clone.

CDR3: CASSLGQGPLYEQYF; DNA: TGCGCCAGCAGCTTGGGACAGGGGCCCCTCTACGAGCAGTACTTC; size: .; V: TRBV5-1; length: 15; D: TRBD1; J: TRBJ2-7
CDR3: CASEARPSGGRVDTQYF; DNA: TGTGCCAGTGAAGCCCGCCCTAGCGGGGGACGGGTAGATACGCAGTATTTT; size: many; V: TRBV2; length: 17; D: TRBD2; J: TRBJ2-3
CDR3: CASSLLSSPLHF; DNA: TGTGCCAGCAGTTTGCTGAGTTCACCCCTCCACTTT; size: .; V: TRBV6-2/TRBV6-3; length: 12; D: .; J: TRBJ1-6
CDR3: CASSSSGGLSYEQYF; DNA: TGTGCCAGCAGCTCCAGCGGGGGCCTCTCCTACGAGCAGTACTTC; size: .; V: TRBV7-2; length: 15; D: TRBD2; J: TRBJ2-7
CDR3: CASSASYAAEAFF; DNA: TGCGCCAGCAGCGCCTCTTACGCCGCTGAAGCTTTCTTT; size: few; V: TRBV5-1; length: 13; D: .; J: TRBJ1-1
CDR3: CAALGGLAEETQYF; DNA: TGTGCCGCACTGGGAGGACTAGCGGAAGAGACCCAGTACTTC; size: .; V: TRBV6-1; length: 14; D: TRBD2; J: TRBJ2-5
CDR3: CASSYSGVPQETQYF; DNA: TGTGCCAGCAGTTACTCGGGGGTTCCCCAAGAGACCCAGTACTTC; size: many; V: TRBV6-2/TRBV6-3; length: 15; D: .; J: TRBJ2-5
CDR3: CASRWTGAGNEQFF; DNA: TGTGCCAGCAGGTGGACAGGGGCGGGCAATGAGCAGTTCTTC; size: .; V: TRBV6-5; length: 14; D: TRBD1; J: TRBJ2-1
CDR3: CASSLPTGETQYF; DNA: TGTGCCAGCAGCCTCCCGACCGGAGAGACCCAGTACTTC; size: many; V: TRBV3-1; length: 13; D: .; J: TRBJ2-5
CDR3: CASSVDPGTGVEQYF; DNA: TGTGCCAGCAGCGTAGACCCCGGGACAGGGGTCGAGCAGTACTTC; size: many; V: TRBV9; length: 15; D: TRBD1; J: TRBJ2-7
CDR3: CTSSLAPRGALESEQYF; DNA: TGTACCAGCAGCTTAGCCCCTAGGGGGGCGCTTGAATCCGAGCAGTACTTC; size: .; V: TRBV7-2; length: 17; D: .; J: TRBJ2-7
CDR3: CASSLRPSLNTEAFF; DNA: TGCGCCAGCAGCCTGCGACCTAGCCTTAACACTGAAGCTTTCTTT; size: .; V: TRBV4-1; length: 15; D: .; J: TRBJ1-1
CDR3: CASSQGDRGGHEQFF; DNA: TGTGCCAGCAGCCAAGGGGACAGGGGTGGTCACGAGCAGTTCTTC; size: .; V: TRBV3-1; length: 15; D: TRBD1; J: TRBJ2-1
CDR3: CASSYSGLSGNTIYF; DNA: TGTGCCAGCAGTTACTCGGGACTCTCTGGAAACACCATATATTTT; size: few; V: TRBV6-5; length: 15; D: .; J: TRBJ1-3
CDR3: CASSRGLLLAGELFF; DNA: TGTGCCAGCAGCCGAGGACTACTCTTGGCCGGGGAGCTGTTTTTT; size: many; V: TRBV14; length: 15; D: .; J: TRBJ2-2